This entry lists 28 T cell receptor beta chains sequenced from one sample in a study of blood T cell repertoires in COVID-19. The repertoire was sequenced with immunoSEQ multiplex PCR; TCRdb's copy has only in-frame clones and lacks some. Among 94,000 or so clones, 70% to 90% were seen once, and the ten largest hold approximately 8.7%. Sequenced input: peripheral blood. The receptors originated from a woman in her 70s with acute or convalescent COVID-19.

J is TRBJ2-1 and V is TRBV5-1, with D unclear. V dropped 0 bases and J dropped 7 bases, with 8 bases sitting between them. Germline V lookup: CDR1 SGHRS, CDR2 YFSETQ. The CDR3 loop spans 13 amino acids. The CDR3 DNA is TGCGCCAGCAGCTTGGGTGCGCAAAATGAGCAGTTCTTC. Its protein product is CASSLGAQNEQFF.

The genes are TRBV4-1 and TRBJ2-7, with D uncertain. This CDR3 has 10 residues. Trimming shortened V by 1 base and J by 13 bases, and 8 bases separated the two germline ends. CDR1 and CDR2 from the germline V gene are MGHRA and YSYEKL. CDR3 sequence: CASSQGAFYF. CDR3 DNA: TGCGCCAGCAGCCAAGGGGCATTCTACTTC.

CDR3 sequence: CASSSSRGGRDTQYF. DNA for the CDR3: TGTGCCAGCAGCTCCTCGCGGGGGGGCCGGGATACGCAGTATTTT. The chain joins TRBV5-4 to TRBJ2-3; 9 nucleotides align to TRBD2. After removal of 3 bases from V and 6 bases from J, the junction contained 8 bases not matched to a gene. Germline V gives CDR1 SGHNT, CDR2 YYREEE (reference sequence). The CDR3 extends over 15 amino acids.

Sample share makes this clone medium-sized. The chain joins TRBV15 to TRBJ2-7; 9 nucleotides match TRBD1. The CDR3 spans 16 residues. Germline CDR1 reads LNHNV; CDR2 reads YYDKDF (reference sequence). After removal of 1 base from V and 4 bases from J, the junction contained 8 bases not matched to a gene. For the CDR3, the DNA is TGTGCCACCAGCAGAGTACCGGGACAGGGTGTGTACGAGCAGTACTTC. It codes for CATSRVPGQGVYEQYF. Looking up the rest from reference TRBV15 and TRBJ2-7 gives the full variable domain: DAMVIQNPRYQVTQFGKPVTLSCSQTLNHNVMYWYQQKSSQAPKLLFHYYDKDFNNEADTPDNFQSRRPNTSFCFLDIRSPGLGDTAMYLCATSRVPGQGVYEQYFGPGTRLTVT.

The sample holds a few counts of this clone. This chain connects TRBV5-6 to TRBJ1-5; D uncertain. The CDR3 extends over 15 amino acids. Per germline, CDR1 SGHDT and CDR2 YYEEEE. V dropped 0 bases and J dropped 3 bases, with 10 bases sitting between them. The CDR3 here is CASSLDAGINQPQHF. The DNA of the CDR3 is TGTGCCAGCAGCTTGGATGCGGGTATCAATCAGCCCCAGCATTTT.

The rearrangement uses TRBV7-9 and TRBJ2-7; TRBD1 matches at 11 bases. There are 14 residues in the CDR3. Germline CDR1 is SEHNR and CDR2 is FQNEAQ (reference sequence). Trimming cost V 3 bases and J 3 bases; bases outside gene matches: 1. The CDR3, as DNA: TGTGCCAGCAGCTTTGGGACAGGGGGCTACGAGCAGTACTTC. It encodes CASSFGTGGYEQYF.

The chain is built from TRBV19 and TRBJ2-5, with 11 nucleotides matching TRBD2. The CDR3 loop spans 19 amino acids. Germline V CDR1 and CDR2: LNHDA, SQIVND (reference sequence). The junction had 19 bases not matched to a gene; V was cut back by 5 bases and J by 5 bases. For the CDR3, the DNA is TGTGCCAGTAGTCTCCGGACTAGCGGGCAAGACCCTGCTTGGGAGACCCAGTACTTC. It specifies CASSLRTSGQDPAWETQYF.

The chain links TRBV27 to TRBJ2-2; the D is unclear. Germline V gives CDR1 MNHEY, CDR2 SMNVEV (reference sequence). The CDR3 loop spans 12 amino acids. V lost 4 bases and J 6 bases, leaving 6 bases between the germline ends. CDR3 in amino acids: CASSSHSGELFF. In nucleotides, the CDR3 is TGTGCCAGCAGTTCGCACTCCGGGGAGCTGTTTTTT.

V is TRBV28 and J is TRBJ1-1; D remains unclear. The V gene lost 3 bases and the J gene lost 12 bases, with 11 bases spanning the gap. This CDR3 is 11 amino acids long. Germline V gives CDR1 MDHEN, CDR2 SYDVKM. The DNA of the CDR3 is TGTGCCAGCAGTTTGGAGGCCAGGCCTTTCTTT. Its protein is CASSLEARPFF.

The rearrangement uses TRBV5-4 and TRBJ1-1; no firm D call. The CDR3 runs 12 residues. In germline, CDR1 is SGHNT, CDR2 YYREEE (reference sequence). V lost 2 bases, J lost 6 bases, and 8 bases lay in between. CDR3 in amino acids: CASSFRSAEAFF. CDR3 nucleotides: TGTGCCAGCAGCTTTCGGAGCGCTGAAGCTTTCTTT.

This clone was seen a few times. The chain employs TRBV7-9 and TRBJ1-5, with 7 nucleotides matching TRBD1. J lost 7 bases, V lost 5 bases, and 5 bases had no gene match. Germline loops: CDR1 SEHNR, CDR2 FQNEAQ (reference sequence). The CDR3 has 13 residues. The CDR3 is CASSPGQVQPQHF. CDR3 nucleotide sequence: TGTGCCAGCAGCCCCGGACAGGTCCAGCCCCAGCATTTT. The whole variable domain, filled in from reference TRBV7-9 and TRBJ1-5, reads DTGVSQNPRHKITKRGQNVTFRCDPISEHNRLYWYRQTLGQGPEFLTYFQNEAQLEKSRLLSDRFSAERPKGSFSTLEIQRTEQGDSAMYLCASSPGQVQPQHFGDGTRLSIL.

V and J are TRBV6-1 and TRBJ1-2; unclear D gene. The germline V gene has CDR1 MNHNS and CDR2 SASEGT. The CDR3 is made up of 16 amino acids. The ends were cut back, 0 bases at V and 8 bases at J, with 19 bases in the middle. CDR3 sequence reads: CASSEATGRDYRGYTF. The CDR3, as DNA: TGTGCCAGCAGTGAAGCTACGGGGAGAGATTACCGGGGCTACACCTTC.

The chain recombines TRBV7-9 with TRBJ2-3; TRBD2 matches at 8 bases. With 1 base clipped from V and 6 bases from J, the junction kept 18 bases outside the gene matches. This CDR3 region has 19 residues. The germline V gene encodes CDR1 SEHNR and CDR2 FQNEAQ (reference sequence). The CDR3 sequence: CASSLGFGRGGSSPDTQYF. The CDR3 nucleotides read TGTGCCAGCAGCTTAGGATTCGGACGGGGGGGCTCTAGTCCCGATACGCAGTATTTT.

The V call is TRBV28, the J call TRBJ2-7; 14 bases map to TRBD2. V lost 1 base to trimming and J lost 6 bases; unmatched junction nucleotides: 2. The CDR3 has 15 amino acids. The V gene's germline CDR1 is MDHEN and CDR2 SYDVKM. The CDR3 DNA sequence: TGTGCCAGCAGTTTATCCGGGACTAGCGGGAGCGAGCAGTACTTC. Protein: CASSLSGTSGSEQYF. The full variable domain, its missing parts supplied by reference TRBV28 and TRBJ2-7, is DVKVTQSSRYLVKRTGEKVFLECVQDMDHENMFWYRQDPGLGLRLIYFSYDVKMKEKGDIPEGYSVSREKKERFSLILESASTNQTSMYLCASSLSGTSGSEQYFGPGTRLTVT.

J is TRBJ1-4 and V is TRBV29-1, with TRBD1 as a possible D gene (5 bases). Germline V gene sequence: CDR1 SQVTM, CDR2 ANQGSEA. This CDR3 has 13 amino acids. V was shortened by 3 bases and J by 7 bases, with 12 bases between the two germline ends. The DNA of the CDR3 is TGCAGCGTTGAGGGGGGGTCGGGTGAAAAACTGTTTTTT. Translating gives CSVEGGSGEKLFF.

The chain joins TRBV27 to TRBJ1-2; D may be TRBD1 (6 bases). Germline V lookup: CDR1 MNHEY, CDR2 SMNVEV (reference sequence). The CDR3 extends over 14 amino acids. V gave up 5 bases and J gave up 8 bases, with 18 bases separating them. CDR3 residues: CASSRSGDVRGYTF. CDR3 nucleotide sequence: TGTGCCAGCAGTAGATCAGGGGACGTACGGGGCTACACCTTC.

The rearrangement uses TRBV3-1 (or the pseudogene TRBV3-2) and TRBJ2-2; no clear D. The V and J ends lost 3 bases and 5 bases respectively, with 4 bases between them. CDR3 size: 12 residues. The germline gives CDR1 LGHDT, CDR2 YNNKEL (reference sequence). CDR3 DNA sequence: TGTGCCAGCAGCCATATGACCGGGGAGCTGTTTTTT. Amino acid sequence: CASSHMTGELFF.

This clone was counted a few times. The sample contains more than one DNA sequence encoding this CDR3. The chain couples TRBV2 to TRBJ1-1; 9 bases align to TRBD1. CDR1 and CDR2 from the germline V gene are SNHLY and FYNNEI. The CDR3 contains 14 residues. Trimming at V came to 2 bases and at J to 4 bases, leaving 2 bases not matched to a gene. In nucleotides, the CDR3 is TGTGCCAGCAGTGAATGGACAGGGGTCACTGAAGCTTTCTTT. Protein sequence: CASSEWTGVTEAFF. The whole variable domain, remainder taken from reference TRBV2 and TRBJ1-1, is EPEVTQTPSHQVTQMGQEVILRCVPISNHLYFYWYRQILGQKVEFLVSFYNNEISEKSEIFDDQFSVERPDGSNFTLKIRSTKLEDSAMYFCASSEWTGVTEAFFGQGTRLTVV.

This clone was seen once. The chain couples TRBV27 to TRBJ1-2; D is undetermined. The CDR3 has 14 residues. V lost 2 bases and J lost 0, with 7 bases in between. CDR1 is MNHEY and CDR2 is SMNVEV in the germline V gene (reference sequence). The CDR3 nucleotides read TGTGCCAGCAGTTTAGATCGCGCTAACTATGGCTACACCTTC. This translates into CASSLDRANYGYTF.

V gene TRBV5-1 combines with J gene TRBJ2-3, with D possibly TRBD1 on 5 matching bases. The CDR3 is 15 residues long. CDR1 is SGHRS and CDR2 is YFSETQ in the germline V gene. V was cut by 1 base and J by 6 bases, with 15 bases left in between. CDR3 sequence reads: CASSLSRAGLDTQYF. CDR3 coding DNA: TGCGCCAGCAGCTTGAGTAGGGCAGGGCTTGATACGCAGTATTTT.

CDR3 residues: CSVVSVSNTEAFF. The DNA of the CDR3 is TGCAGCGTTGTTAGTGTATCGAACACTGAAGCTTTCTTT. V and J are TRBV29-1 and TRBJ1-1; the D is unclear. Trimming took 4 bases from V and 1 from J, leaving 10 bases between them. CDR3 length: 13 amino acids. The V gene's germline CDR1 is SQVTM and CDR2 ANQGSEA.

The gene calls are TRBV2 and TRBJ2-3; D possibly corresponds to TRBD1 (6 bases). CDR1 and CDR2 from the germline V gene are SNHLY and FYNNEI. V gave up 5 bases and J gave up 4 bases, with 10 bases separating them. This CDR3 comprises 13 residues. The CDR3 DNA sequence: TGTGCCAGCAGTCCGGACAGCGCAGATACGCAGTATTTT. Translating it yields CASSPDSADTQYF.

In DNA form, the CDR3 reads TGTGCCAGTAGTATGGGACAGGACTATGGCTACACCTTC. It translates to CASSMGQDYGYTF. V usage is TRBV19 and J usage is TRBJ1-2; TRBD1 agrees at 8 bases. CDR1 and CDR2 from the germline V gene are LNHDA and SQIVND (reference sequence). With V trimmed by 3 bases and J by 3 bases, 0 bases remained unmatched. The CDR3 totals 13 residues.

The chain carries TRBV6-1 and TRBJ1-2; D might be TRBD1 (5 bases). V lost 1 base, J lost 4 bases, and 13 bases lay in between. Germline assignment: CDR1 MNHNS and CDR2 SASEGT. CDR3 length: 15 amino acids. CDR3 protein: CASSEGGVATYGYTF. CDR3 sequence (DNA): TGTGCCAGCAGTGAAGGGGGGGTTGCCACCTATGGCTACACCTTC.

The CDR3 bases are TGCGCCAGCAGCTTGTTAAGGGGCTCCTACAATGAGCAGTTCTTC. Protein: CASSLLRGSYNEQFF. The chain uses TRBV5-1 and TRBJ2-1; D is possibly TRBD1 (5 bases). The germline V and J ends were trimmed by 1 base and 0 bases, with 8 bases remaining between them. CDR1 and CDR2 from the germline V gene are SGHRS and YFSETQ. The CDR3 is 15 amino acids.

This clone was counted once. The rearrangement joins TRBV5-1 to TRBJ2-2; no clear D. The V gene's germline CDR1 is SGHRS and CDR2 YFSETQ. The CDR3 spans 14 residues. Trimming took off 0 bases at V and 1 base at J, with 4 bases between the two ends. CDR3 DNA sequence: TGCGCCAGCAGCTTGGTCTGGAACACCGGGGAGCTGTTTTTT. Residues: CASSLVWNTGELFF.

This chain links TRBV14 with TRBJ2-5; maybe TRBD2 (6 bases). V was trimmed by 2 bases and J by 3 bases, leaving 13 bases between them. CDR1 is SGHDN and CDR2 is FVKESK in the germline V gene. CDR3 size: 15 residues. The CDR3, as DNA: TGTGCCAGCAGCCAAACCCGGGAGTCAGAAGAGACCCAGTACTTC. Translating gives CASSQTRESEETQYF.

A single count supports this clone. Here the CDR3 reads CASSLVRGPGREAFF. The CDR3, as DNA: TGCGCCAGCAGCTTGGTCAGGGGCCCTGGTCGGGAAGCTTTCTTT. This chain links TRBV5-1 with TRBJ1-1, with D perhaps TRBD1 (6 bases). With 0 bases removed from V and 8 bases from J, the gap between germline ends came to 17 bases. CDR1 and CDR2 (germline): SGHRS, YFSETQ. The CDR3 loop spans 15 amino acids.